This T cell receptor (beta chain) was identified during a study of blood T cell repertoires in COVID-19. In the study overall: Spain, Italy and the United States supplied samples that represented acute and convalescent COVID-19.

Researchers sorted participants into cohorts using their self-reported clinical history. Symptom resolution, clearance, or two negative PCRs marked donors in Cohort 3 as recovered. The authors' processing: Nucleated cell counts were estimated from reference gene primer amplification. The repertoire was sequenced with immunoSEQ multiplex PCR; TCRdb's copy has only in-frame clones and lacks some. That table supplies the V and J calls and clone size; D and trimming were determined from the DNA. The profile shows about 46,000 clones, approximately 86% of them singletons. The TCR was taken from a woman in her forties or fifties who had recovered from COVID-19. Specimen: PBMCs or T cells enriched from blood (not recorded which).

DNA for the CDR3: TGTGCCAGCCGGGGACGTGGTTCGGGGGACACTGAAGCTTTCTTT. Translated: CASRGRGSGDTEAFF. The rearrangement links TRBV6-5 to TRBJ1-1, with D perhaps TRBD1 (5 bases). CDR3 length: 15 residues. The germline gives CDR1 MNHEY, CDR2 SVGAGI. Trimming stripped 8 bases from V and 3 bases from J, with 19 bases between.